Listed here are 8 T cell receptor beta chains from one sample, sequenced in a study of blood T cell repertoires in COVID-19. TCRdb's copy holds only in-frame clones and misses some; the assay was immunoSEQ multiplex PCR. Among 300,000 to 350,000 clones, roughly 90% were seen once, and the ten largest hold about 7%. Sequenced input: peripheral blood. These TCRs come from a woman aged 25 to 39 with COVID-19, enrolled during active disease.

J is TRBJ1-1 and V is TRBV14, with D tentatively TRBD1 (5 bases). The CDR3 is 15 residues long. With 1 base removed from V and 8 bases from J, the gap between germline ends came to 17 bases. Germline CDR1 and CDR2: SGHDN and FVKESK. The CDR3 sequence: CASSQVGGVKQEAFF. The CDR3 coding sequence is TGTGCCAGCAGCCAAGTTGGAGGGGTTAAACAGGAAGCTTTCTTT.

The chain has TRBV5-6 and TRBJ1-2; D might be TRBD1 (6 bases). This CDR3 contains 15 residues. In germline, CDR1 is SGHDT, CDR2 YYEEEE. V shed 0 bases and J shed 4 bases, with 13 bases lying between them. CDR3 amino acids: CASSLARYRVYGYTF. The CDR3 coding sequence is TGTGCCAGCAGCTTGGCTCGGTACAGGGTCTATGGCTACACCTTC.

The CDR3 region is CSVEMWRENSYNEQFF. The CDR3 nucleotides are TGCAGCGTTGAGATGTGGCGGGAGAACTCCTACAATGAGCAGTTCTTC. The rearrangement joins TRBV29-1 to TRBJ2-1; the match to TRBD2 covers 7 bases. Trimming cost V 3 bases and J 0 bases; bases outside gene matches: 8. This CDR3 contains 16 residues. The germline V gene encodes CDR1 SQVTM and CDR2 ANQGSEA.

A note on this clone: The same CDR3 also results from other DNA sequences found in this sample. J is TRBJ2-3 and V is TRBV19, with TRBD2 matching over 7 bases. Germline CDR1 reads LNHDA; CDR2 reads SQIVND (reference sequence). V lost 6 bases to trimming and J lost 3 bases; unmatched junction nucleotides: 3. The CDR3 is 13 residues long. In DNA form, the CDR3 reads TGTGCCAGTAGCCTGGGAGGGACAGATACGCAGTATTTT. As protein: CASSLGGTDTQYF. The variable domain in full, with the rest retrieved from reference TRBV19 and TRBJ2-3, is DGGITQSPKYLFRKEGQNVTLSCEQNLNHDAMYWYRQDPGQGLRLIYYSQIVNDFQKGDIAEGYSVSREKKESFPLTVTSAQKNPTAFYLCASSLGGTDTQYFGPGTRLTVL.

This clone has a single count. CDR3 amino acids: CASSYSAGVSNEQYF. The CDR3 DNA is TGTGCCAGCAGTTACTCGGCGGGAGTATCTAACGAGCAGTACTTC. The chain links TRBV6-2 or TRBV6-3 to TRBJ2-7, with TRBD2 identical over 7 bases. CDR1 is MNHEY, CDR2 SVGEGT, per germline. The CDR3 sequence is 15 residues long. Unmatched junction bases numbered 7, after V lost 0 bases and J lost 5 bases.

The V and J genes are TRBV3-1 (or the pseudogene TRBV3-2) and TRBJ1-3; 8 bases line up with TRBD1. V lost 3 bases to trimming and J lost 0 bases; unmatched junction nucleotides: 7. The germline V gene encodes CDR1 LGHDT and CDR2 YNNKEL (reference sequence). This CDR3 is 17 amino acids long. The CDR3 reads CASSQMDRAFSGNTIYF. CDR3 sequence (DNA): TGTGCCAGCAGCCAGATGGACAGGGCTTTCTCTGGAAACACCATATATTTT.

For the CDR3, the DNA is TGTGCCATCAGCAGGGAGGCAGCCACTGAAGCTTTCTTT. Translating gives CAISREAATEAFF. The chain is built from TRBV10-3 and TRBJ1-1; TRBD1 might be the D (5 bases). Trimming took 6 bases from V and 4 from J, leaving 12 bases between them. This CDR3 has 13 amino acids. Germline values: CDR1 ENHRY, CDR2 SYGVKD.

The rearrangement uses TRBV16 and TRBJ1-1; TRBD1 aligns across 8 bases. This CDR3 is built from 14 residues. The ends lost 6 bases at V and 1 base at J; junction bases unmatched: 4. CDR1 KGHSY and CDR2 FQNENV come from the germline V gene. CDR3 in amino acids: CASSQGAGNTEAFF. The CDR3 DNA is TGTGCCAGCAGTCAGGGGGCGGGGAACACTGAAGCTTTCTTT.